A selection of T cell receptor beta chains follows, all from one sample in a study of metastatic and nonmetastatic thyroid tumors. TCRdb called clones again from the PCR reads with MiXCR. The sample yields 15,000 to 20,000 clones, 29% seen once. Input material: tumor tissue. Source of these receptors: a male donor with papillary thyroid cancer or a benign thyroid nodule (not recorded which). Some clones in this sample may be carry-over from other donors' samples. Both conserved end residues are part of each CDR3. The D gene is left open where the match is weak. Rows give clone size only sometimes, using once, few, many, or a class for an expanded clone.

CDR3 DNA: TGTGCCAGCAGTTCTGGTGGGGAATCAGCCTCCTACGAGCAGTACTTC; CDR3 protein: CASSSGGESASYEQYF; V gene: TRBV7-6; clone size: .; J gene: TRBJ2-7; D gene: .
CDR3 DNA: TGTGCCAGCAGCTCGGGTGAGCTTCTCACAGATACGCAGTATTTT; CDR3 protein: CASSSGELLTDTQYF; V gene: TRBV4-2; clone size: medium-sized; J gene: TRBJ2-3; D gene: .
CDR3 DNA: TGTGCCAGCCACGACAGTTCCTACGAGCAGTACTTC; CDR3 protein: CASHDSSYEQYF; V gene: TRBV2; clone size: medium-sized; J gene: TRBJ2-7; D gene: .
CDR3 DNA: TGTGCCAGCAGCTTAGAATGGAGAACTGAAGCTTTCTTT; CDR3 protein: CASSLEWRTEAFF; V gene: TRBV11-3; clone size: medium-sized; J gene: TRBJ1-1; D gene: .
CDR3 DNA: TGTGCCAGCAGCCAGACGAGTCAGGGGTTCCCTAACTATGGCTACACCTTC; CDR3 protein: CASSQTSQGFPNYGYTF; V gene: TRBV11-1; clone size: once; J gene: TRBJ1-2; D gene: .
CDR3 DNA: TGTGCTAGTGGTTTGGGGAGTTATTCACCCCTCCACTTT; CDR3 protein: CASGLGSYSPLHF; V gene: TRBV12-5; clone size: many; J gene: TRBJ1-6; D gene: .
CDR3 DNA: TGTGCCAGCAGTGATATTGCGAGCTCCTATAATTCACCCCTCCACTTT; CDR3 protein: CASSDIASSYNSPLHF; V gene: TRBV6-1; clone size: few; J gene: TRBJ1-6; D gene: .
CDR3 DNA: TGCAGTGCTAGAGATTTCAAGACTAGCGGACTCACAGATACGCAGTATTTT; CDR3 protein: CSARDFKTSGLTDTQYF; V gene: TRBV20-1; clone size: .; J gene: TRBJ2-3; D gene: TRBD2
CDR3 DNA: TGTGCCAGCAGTTACTCTGGCTCCTACGAGCAGTACTTC; CDR3 protein: CASSYSGSYEQYF; V gene: TRBV6-5; clone size: .; J gene: TRBJ2-7; D gene: .
CDR3 DNA: TGTGCCAGCAGTTATGACGGTTATGTGAACACTGAAGCTTTCTTT; CDR3 protein: CASSYDGYVNTEAFF; V gene: TRBV28; clone size: many; J gene: TRBJ1-1; D gene: .
CDR3 DNA: TGTGCCAGCAGTTCCTCGGGACAGGGGGCTGGCGAGCAGTACTTC; CDR3 protein: CASSSSGQGAGEQYF; V gene: TRBV28; clone size: .; J gene: TRBJ2-7; D gene: TRBD1
CDR3 DNA: TGTGCCAGCAGCGGACAGGCTGGAAACACCATATATTTT; CDR3 protein: CASSGQAGNTIYF; V gene: TRBV12-3/TRBV12-4; clone size: medium-sized; J gene: TRBJ1-3; D gene: TRBD1
CDR3 DNA: TGTGCCAGCAGTACCGGGCGCGGTTATAGCAATCAGCCCCAGCATTTT; CDR3 protein: CASSTGRGYSNQPQHF; V gene: TRBV6-1; clone size: .; J gene: TRBJ1-5; D gene: .
CDR3 DNA: TGTGCCAGCAGCTTAGGGGGAAGGGCCAACGTCCTGACTTTC; CDR3 protein: CASSLGGRANVLTF; V gene: TRBV5-6; clone size: .; J gene: TRBJ2-6; D gene: .
CDR3 DNA: TGTACCAGCCCTCCCGGGTCAGTTGTCTCCTACAATGAGCAGTTCTTC; CDR3 protein: CTSPPGSVVSYNEQFF; V gene: TRBV28; clone size: .; J gene: TRBJ2-1; D gene: .
CDR3 DNA: TGTGCCACCAATACGCAGTATTTT; CDR3 protein: CATNTQYF; V gene: TRBV24-1; clone size: medium-sized; J gene: TRBJ2-3; D gene: .
CDR3 DNA: TGCGCCAGCAGCCAAGGGACAGGATCCGGCAATCAGCCCCAGCATTTT; CDR3 protein: CASSQGTGSGNQPQHF; V gene: TRBV5-1; clone size: .; J gene: TRBJ1-5; D gene: TRBD1
CDR3 DNA: TGTGCCAGCAGGCCGGGACAGCTCGACACCGGGGAGCTGTTTTTT; CDR3 protein: CASRPGQLDTGELFF; V gene: TRBV28; clone size: .; J gene: TRBJ2-2; D gene: TRBD1
CDR3 DNA: TGCGCCAGCAGCTGGAAGGGTCTAACGGCCGGCTACACCTTC; CDR3 protein: CASSWKGLTAGYTF; V gene: TRBV5-1; clone size: many; J gene: TRBJ1-2; D gene: .
CDR3 DNA: TGTGCCAGCAGCCGATACGGGACAGGGGGCATATACGAGCAGTACTTC; CDR3 protein: CASSRYGTGGIYEQYF; V gene: TRBV7-2; clone size: many; J gene: TRBJ2-7; D gene: TRBD1
CDR3 DNA: TGTGCCAGCAGTGCCGGGACAGGTCGCTACGAGCAGTACTTC; CDR3 protein: CASSAGTGRYEQYF; V gene: TRBV2; clone size: .; J gene: TRBJ2-7; D gene: TRBD1
CDR3 DNA: TGCAGTCGCCAAACGGGGGGAAACACCATATATTTT; CDR3 protein: CSRQTGGNTIYF; V gene: TRBV20-1; clone size: few; J gene: TRBJ1-3; D gene: .
CDR3 DNA: TGTGCCATCACTTGGGCAGCTAGCACAGATACGCAGTATTTT; CDR3 protein: CAITWAASTDTQYF; V gene: TRBV10-3; clone size: many; J gene: TRBJ2-3; D gene: .
CDR3 DNA: TGTGCCAGGACCCCGGGACACATCACTAACTATGGCTACACCTTC; CDR3 protein: CARTPGHITNYGYTF; V gene: TRBV6-1; clone size: .; J gene: TRBJ1-2; D gene: .
CDR3 DNA: TGCGCCAGCAGCACGGGACTAGTCGGCACAGATACGCAGTATTTT; CDR3 protein: CASSTGLVGTDTQYF; V gene: TRBV5-1; clone size: medium-sized; J gene: TRBJ2-3; D gene: TRBD2
CDR3 DNA: TGCAGTGCTAGGGACAGGGGGCACCAAGAGACCCAGTACTTC; CDR3 protein: CSARDRGHQETQYF; V gene: TRBV20-1; clone size: .; J gene: TRBJ2-5; D gene: TRBD1
CDR3 DNA: TGTGCCAGTAGTAAGTTGGCGGGCTACAATGAGCAGTTCTTC; CDR3 protein: CASSKLAGYNEQFF; V gene: TRBV19; clone size: many; J gene: TRBJ2-1; D gene: .
CDR3 DNA: TGTGCCAGCAGCTGGGACAGTAACAATGAGCAGTTCTTC; CDR3 protein: CASSWDSNNEQFF; V gene: TRBV5-6; clone size: .; J gene: TRBJ2-1; D gene: TRBD1
CDR3 DNA: TGCAGTGCTAGAGACAGTAGCGGGATGGGATACGAGCAGTACTTC; CDR3 protein: CSARDSSGMGYEQYF; V gene: TRBV20-1; clone size: .; J gene: TRBJ2-7; D gene: TRBD2
CDR3 DNA: TGTGCCAGCTCACCAAAAGTGGACACTGAAGCTTTCTTT; CDR3 protein: CASSPKVDTEAFF; V gene: TRBV18; clone size: .; J gene: TRBJ1-1; D gene: .
CDR3 DNA: TGTGCCAGCAGACGGACAGCGAACTATGGCTACACCTTC; CDR3 protein: CASRRTANYGYTF; V gene: TRBV6-1; clone size: .; J gene: TRBJ1-2; D gene: .
CDR3 DNA: TGCGCCAGCAGCTTGGAACTGAGCACAGATACGCAGTATTTT; CDR3 protein: CASSLELSTDTQYF; V gene: TRBV5-1; clone size: many; J gene: TRBJ2-3; D gene: .
CDR3 DNA: TGTGCCAGCAGTTACAACGGGTACAATCAGCCCCAGCATTTT; CDR3 protein: CASSYNGYNQPQHF; V gene: TRBV6-5; clone size: medium-sized; J gene: TRBJ1-5; D gene: .
CDR3 DNA: TGCAGTGCTACCCAGAGGAGCTCCTACAATGAGCAGTTCTTC; CDR3 protein: CSATQRSSYNEQFF; V gene: TRBV20-1; clone size: once; J gene: TRBJ2-1; D gene: .
CDR3 DNA: TGTGCCAGCAGCTGGGGGTACAGCGCCGAATTAGATACGCAGTATTTT; CDR3 protein: CASSWGYSAELDTQYF; V gene: TRBV11-1; clone size: many; J gene: TRBJ2-3; D gene: .
CDR3 DNA: TGTGCCAGTAGTCTGCCGGGACTAGGAGTCTACGAGCAGTACTTC; CDR3 protein: CASSLPGLGVYEQYF; V gene: TRBV19; clone size: many; J gene: TRBJ2-7; D gene: TRBD2
CDR3 DNA: TGCAGTGCTAGAGATCTTTGGGCACGGAATCTGCGCGACACTGAAGCTTTCTTT; CDR3 protein: CSARDLWARNLRDTEAFF; V gene: TRBV20-1; clone size: once; J gene: TRBJ1-1; D gene: .
CDR3 DNA: TGTGCCAGCAGCTTAGTGCGCCGGGACAGCCCCTTGAACACTGAAGCTTTCTTT; CDR3 protein: CASSLVRRDSPLNTEAFF; V gene: TRBV11-1; clone size: .; J gene: TRBJ1-1; D gene: TRBD1
CDR3 DNA: TGCAGTGCTGCCCCCGGGAGCACAGATACGCAGTATTTT; CDR3 protein: CSAAPGSTDTQYF; V gene: TRBV20-1; clone size: .; J gene: TRBJ2-3; D gene: .
CDR3 DNA: TGCGCCAGCAGCCGGGGACTAGCGGGAGGGCCGGAGCAGTACTTC; CDR3 protein: CASSRGLAGGPEQYF; V gene: TRBV5-1; clone size: few; J gene: TRBJ2-7; D gene: TRBD2
CDR3 DNA: TGCGCCAGCAGCCAAGAGGAAGGTTGGGGAGCTTTCTTT; CDR3 protein: CASSQEEGWGAFF; V gene: TRBV4-1; clone size: .; J gene: TRBJ1-1; D gene: .
CDR3 DNA: TGCAGTGCTAGAGATAATTACAGAAGCAATCAGCCCCAGCATTTT; CDR3 protein: CSARDNYRSNQPQHF; V gene: TRBV20-1; clone size: .; J gene: TRBJ1-5; D gene: .
CDR3 DNA: TGTGCCTGGAGTGTACAAGTAGAGGGGGCCCTCTTC; CDR3 protein: CAWSVQVEGALF; V gene: TRBV30; clone size: medium-sized; J gene: TRBJ1-2; D gene: TRBD1
CDR3 DNA: TGTGCCAGCAGACTCGGGACAACAGGCGGAGGAGGCTACACCTTC; CDR3 protein: CASRLGTTGGGGYTF; V gene: TRBV12-3/TRBV12-4; clone size: few; J gene: TRBJ1-2; D gene: .
CDR3 DNA: TGCAGTGCTAGCCCGAACTCCGGACTTACCTACGAGCAGTACTTC; CDR3 protein: CSASPNSGLTYEQYF; V gene: TRBV20-1; clone size: medium-sized; J gene: TRBJ2-7; D gene: .